This is a list of T cell receptor beta chains from one sample in a study of blood T cell repertoires in COVID-19. Repertoires were generated with immunoSEQ multiplex PCR, while TCRdb's copy carries only in-frame clones and drops some. The sample consists of 200,000 to 250,000 clones, approximately 80% of them appearing once. The material sequenced was PBMCs or T cells enriched from blood (not recorded which). These receptors were collected from a man between 60 and 70 years old who had recovered from COVID-19. The CDR3 runs from the conserved cysteine through the conserved F or W. A D gene is named only where the DNA matches it firmly. Rows may omit the clone size; those that give it use once, few, many or a size class.

-	TRBV14	TRBJ1-4	-	TGTGCCAGCAGCCAAGACGGGGGGGCACGGAATGAAAAACTGTTTTTT	CASSQDGGARNEKLFF
-	TRBV19	TRBJ1-5	-	TGTGCCAGTAGTATTAGGGGTGCAGGGGCTCGACAGCCCCAGCATTTT	CASSIRGAGARQPQHF
-	TRBV7-3	TRBJ2-2	-	TGTGCCAGCAGCGAGGGCGGTCGTGGGGAGCTGTTTTTT	CASSEGGRGELFF
-	TRBV29-1	TRBJ2-1	TRBD2	TGCAGCGTTGAAGATTGGACTAGGATCAGGAATGAGCAGTTCTTC	CSVEDWTRIRNEQFF
few	TRBV7-2	TRBJ2-7	TRBD2	TGTGCCAGCAGCTGGACCCGGCCTAGCGGGGTAGACGAGCAGTACTTC	CASSWTRPSGVDEQYF
-	TRBV19	TRBJ1-6	-	TGTGCCAGTAGTATGGCTGGAACTAGCTCCTATAATTCACCCCTCCACTTT	CASSMAGTSSYNSPLHF
-	TRBV6-5	TRBJ1-1	-	TGTGCCAGCAGTTTAGTTTCGAACACTGAAGCTTTCTTT	CASSLVSNTEAFF
-	TRBV6-5	TRBJ1-3	TRBD1	TGTGCCAGCAGGCTGGACAGGGCGCCTTTAAACACCATATATTTT	CASRLDRAPLNTIYF
-	TRBV29-1	TRBJ1-2	-	TGCAGCGTTGACGTGACAGATGGCTACACCTTC	CSVDVTDGYTF
-	TRBV19	TRBJ1-1	-	TGTGCCAGTAGTATAACACGGAACACTGAAGCTTTCTTT	CASSITRNTEAFF
-	TRBV5-8	TRBJ2-2	TRBD1	TGTGCCAGCAGCTTGGATCAGGGGGCCGGGGAGCTGTTTTTT	CASSLDQGAGELFF
-	TRBV19	TRBJ2-3	TRBD2	TGTGCCAGTAGTATCGGGAGGTCACCTAGCACAGATACGCAGTATTTT	CASSIGRSPSTDTQYF
-	TRBV2	TRBJ2-3	-	TGTGCCAGCAGTGGTAGCCGTTCTAGCACAGATACGCAGTATTTT	CASSGSRSSTDTQYF
-	TRBV7-9	TRBJ2-7	TRBD1	TGTGCCAGCAGCCACCCCGGGACAGGGGGCTACGAGCAGTACTTC	CASSHPGTGGYEQYF
-	TRBV2	TRBJ1-2	TRBD1	TGTGCCAGCAGTGAAAGGGACAGGGATTCCGACTATGGCTACACCTTC	CASSERDRDSDYGYTF
few	TRBV15	TRBJ1-1	-	TGTGCCACCAAAGGGGGGGGATCTCCGTTACTTATGAACACTGAAGCTTTCTTT	CATKGGGSPLLMNTEAFF
-	TRBV7-8	TRBJ2-7	-	TGTGCCAGCAGCTTATTAGTGAGCTCCTACGAGCAGTACTTC	CASSLLVSSYEQYF
-	TRBV5-6	TRBJ2-1	TRBD2	TGTGCCAGCAGCTTACCAGGACTAGCGGAGAACAATGAGCAGTTCTTC	CASSLPGLAENNEQFF
-	TRBV4-1	TRBJ1-2	-	TGCGCCAGCAGCCAAGATTTGGGCAGGGGACCTAACTATGGCTACACCTTC	CASSQDLGRGPNYGYTF
-	TRBV9	TRBJ1-2	TRBD1	TGTGCCAGCCAGGGGGGTTCGGGAGCTAACTATGGCTACACCTTC	CASQGGSGANYGYTF
-	TRBV5-4	TRBJ1-2	-	TGTGCCAGCAGCTTGGGGGACATTAACTATGGCTACACCTTC	CASSLGDINYGYTF
-	TRBV2	TRBJ2-1	TRBD2	TGTGCCAACATCAGGACTAGCGGGGGCCACTCCTACAATGAGCAGTTCTTC	CANIRTSGGHSYNEQFF
-	TRBV25-1	TRBJ1-2	TRBD1	TGTGCCAGCAAGGACCGGACAGGGGGGTATGGCTACACCTTC	CASKDRTGGYGYTF